The T cell receptor beta chain under discussion was sequenced for a study of CD8 T cells in Susac syndrome. Trimming took 1 base from V and 9 from J, leaving 20 bases between them. The CDR3 runs to 15 residues. The germline gives CDR1 GTSNPN, CDR2 SVGIG (reference sequence). It was with random hexamers that 0.5 to 1 ug RNA was reverse transcribed. TCRdb recomputed calls from the immunoSEQ multiplex PCR reads with MiXCR, one row per CDR3 protein. The table includes about 190,000 distinct CDR3 sequences, 95% detected once. The V and J genes are TRBV30 and TRBJ2-3; weak D call: TRBD1 (6 bases). This clonotype was obtained from a human donor with Susac syndrome. Material for sequencing was CD4+ T cells from PBMCs. The CDR3 sequence: CAWSESLARRGTQYF. Written as DNA, the CDR3 is TGTGCCTGGAGTGAGTCCCTAGCCCGCAGGGGAACGCAGTATTTT. The whole variable domain, remainder taken from reference TRBV30 and TRBJ2-3, is SQTIHQWPATLVQPVGSPLSLECTVEGTSNPNLYWYRQAAGRGLQLLFYSVGIGQISSEVPQNLSASRPQDRQFILSSKKLLLSDSGFYLCAWSESLARRGTQYFGPGTRLTVL.